The 18 T cell receptor beta chains in this list originate from one sample, sequenced in a study of CD4 T cells in relation to SARS-CoV-2 and coronaviruses. The unexposed donors gave CD4+ T cells in about 2010-2018, prior to COVID-19. Only in-frame clones appear in the TCRdb table, and some are missing; sequencing was by immunoSEQ multiplex PCR. The data contain tens of thousands of clones, over 90% of them singletons. Specimen: naive CD4+ T cells from PBMCs. The subset here: naive CD4+ T cells isolated by negative enrichment. The receptors here all came from a human donor in good health.

This chain connects TRBV6-5 to TRBJ1-5, with unresolved D. The CDR3 extends over 12 amino acids. The germline gives CDR1 MNHEY, CDR2 SVGAGI. V was trimmed by 9 bases and J by 7 bases, leaving 13 bases between them. The DNA for the CDR3 is TGTGCCAGTCACCGTGGGGAACAGCCCCAGCATTTT. Its translation is CASHRGEQPQHF.

The chain combines TRBV5-1 with TRBJ2-3; 8 bases are shared with TRBD2. CDR3 length: 14 residues. The junction had 5 bases not matched to a gene; V was cut back by 2 bases and J by 6 bases. Germline V gene sequence: CDR1 SGHRS, CDR2 YFSETQ. The CDR3: CASSLAGVADTQYF. DNA of the CDR3: TGCGCCAGCAGCTTAGCGGGAGTAGCGGATACGCAGTATTTT.

This chain uses TRBV10-3 with TRBJ2-5, with 12 positions matching TRBD2. J lost 7 bases, V lost 6 bases, and 9 bases had no gene match. The CDR3 sequence is 15 residues long. CDR1 is ENHRY, CDR2 SYGVKD, per germline. The DNA for the CDR3 is TGTGCCATCAGGACATCTAGCGGGGGGGTTGGGACCCAGTACTTC. Translation: CAIRTSSGGVGTQYF.

The V call is TRBV9, the J call TRBJ2-1; 10 bases map to TRBD2. The germline gives CDR1 SGDLS, CDR2 YYNGEE. The CDR3 is made up of 15 amino acids. Trimming at V came to 0 bases and at J to 7 bases, leaving 4 bases not matched to a gene. CDR3 in amino acids: CASSVASGRSNEQFF. For the CDR3, the DNA is TGTGCCAGCAGCGTAGCTAGCGGGAGATCTAATGAGCAGTTCTTC.

This clone has more than one count but fewer than ten. The CDR3 here is CASSLVPAYEQYF. CDR3 in DNA: TGTGCCAGCAGCTTAGTGCCAGCCTACGAGCAGTACTTC. J is TRBJ2-7 and V is TRBV7-9, with unresolved D. The germline gives CDR1 SEHNR, CDR2 FQNEAQ (reference sequence). This CDR3 spans 13 amino acids. The ends were cut back, 1 base at V and 2 bases at J, with 6 bases in the middle. The full variable domain, rest sourced from reference TRBV7-9 and TRBJ2-7, is DTGVSQNPRHKITKRGQNVTFRCDPISEHNRLYWYRQTLGQGPEFLTYFQNEAQLEKSRLLSDRFSAERPKGSFSTLEIQRTEQGDSAMYLCASSLVPAYEQYFGPGTRLTVT.

The chain is built from TRBV18 and TRBJ2-7; TRBD1 matches 7 bases. CDR3 length: 15 residues. V dropped 3 bases and J dropped 2; count of bases not matched to a gene: 7. Germline values: CDR1 KGHSH, CDR2 LQKENI. The CDR3 DNA sequence: TGTGCCAGCTCACCCCCGACAGGGCGAGCCTACGAGCAGTACTTC. This encodes CASSPPTGRAYEQYF. Looking up the rest from reference TRBV18 and TRBJ2-7 gives the full variable domain: NAGVMQNPRHLVRRRGQEARLRCSPMKGHSHVYWYRQLPEEGLKFMVYLQKENIIDESGMPKERFSAEFPKEGPSILRIQQVVRGDSAAYFCASSPPTGRAYEQYFGPGTRLTVT.

The table lists this clone with a count of one. The J gene is TRBJ2-2, the V gene TRBV7-9; TRBD2 is a possible D gene (5 bases). The CDR3 sequence is 13 residues long. Trimming pared 5 bases from V and 4 bases from J, leaving 8 bases between. In germline, CDR1 is SEHNR, CDR2 FQNEAQ (reference sequence). This chain's CDR3 is CASSPSSTGELFF. The CDR3 DNA is TGTGCCAGCAGCCCTAGCTCCACCGGGGAGCTGTTTTTT.

The chain employs TRBV18 and TRBJ2-1; 10 nucleotides line up with TRBD1. With V trimmed by 2 bases and J by 6 bases, 4 bases remained unmatched. The CDR3 is 15 residues long. CDR1 and CDR2 from the germline V gene are KGHSH and LQKENI. The CDR3 spells CASSPGQGGFNEQFF. The CDR3 bases are TGTGCCAGCTCACCAGGACAGGGGGGGTTCAATGAGCAGTTCTTC.

The chain recombines TRBV18 with TRBJ2-7; 14 bases map to TRBD2. This CDR3 comprises 16 residues. V shed 3 bases, J shed 0 bases, and the junction held 1 base outside the gene matches. CDR1 and CDR2 from the germline V gene are KGHSH and LQKENI. CDR3 DNA sequence: TGTGCCAGCTCACCCGGGACTAGCGGGAGCTCCTACGAGCAGTACTTC. Protein: CASSPGTSGSSYEQYF.

The chain is built from TRBV18 and TRBJ1-5; 11 bases map to TRBD1. The germline V gene has CDR1 KGHSH and CDR2 LQKENI. The CDR3 totals 14 residues. After removal of 3 bases from V and 7 bases from J, the junction contained 2 bases not matched to a gene. The CDR3 spells CASSPGTGGQPQHF. CDR3 in DNA: TGTGCCAGCTCACCCGGGACAGGGGGACAGCCCCAGCATTTT.

J is TRBJ1-2 and V is TRBV19; D is undetermined. This CDR3 comprises 15 residues. V was cut by 6 bases and J by 2 bases, with 16 bases left in between. Per the germline V gene, CDR1 is LNHDA and CDR2 is SQIVND (reference sequence). CDR3 loop: CASRREGSPNYGYTF. CDR3 DNA: TGTGCCAGTAGGAGGGAGGGTAGTCCCAACTATGGCTACACCTTC.

This clone was recorded once. The rearrangement uses TRBV5-1 and TRBJ2-5, with 9 bases that match TRBD1. The V and J ends lost 0 bases and 4 bases, in that order; junction bases with no gene match: 4. CDR1 SGHRS and CDR2 YFSETQ come from the germline V gene. The CDR3 is 15 amino acids. The chain's CDR3 is CASSLGDRETETQYF. In DNA form, the CDR3 reads TGCGCCAGCAGCTTGGGGGACAGGGAAACAGAGACCCAGTACTTC.

The chain carries TRBV28 and TRBJ1-2; TRBD1 matches at 7 bases. From germline, CDR1 is MDHEN and CDR2 SYDVKM. With 3 bases clipped from V and 11 bases from J, the junction kept 3 bases outside the gene matches. CDR3 length: 11 amino acids. CDR3 amino acids: CASSLTGRYTF. CDR3 bases: TGTGCCAGCAGTTTGACAGGGCGTTACACCTTC.

The chain has TRBV11-2 and TRBJ1-2, with unresolved D. The CDR3 extends over 13 amino acids. The germline V and J ends were trimmed by 0 bases and 8 bases, with 10 bases remaining between them. In germline, CDR1 is SGHAT, CDR2 FQNNGV. The CDR3 nucleotides are TGTGCCAGCAGCTTAGATTGGGGAAGAGGCTACACCTTC. It specifies CASSLDWGRGYTF.

The rearrangement links TRBV7-9 to TRBJ2-3; TRBD1 aligns across 8 bases. The CDR3 contains 17 residues. With 5 bases clipped from V and 0 bases from J, the junction kept 10 bases outside the gene matches. Germline V gene lookup returns CDR1 SEHNR and CDR2 FQNEAQ (reference sequence). As DNA, the CDR3 is TGTGCCAGCAGCCCCATAGGGACAGGCCTGAGCACAGATACGCAGTATTTT. It encodes CASSPIGTGLSTDTQYF.

The CDR3 DNA reads as TGTGCCAGCAGTTTATTAGCGGGAACCTATGGCTACACCTTC. This codes for CASSLLAGTYGYTF. The J gene is TRBJ1-2, the V gene TRBV27; no clear D gene. The CDR3 is 14 residues long. Germline CDR1 is MNHEY and CDR2 is SMNVEV (reference sequence). Trimming removed 1 base at V and 4 bases at J, with 10 bases between.

This chain connects TRBV18 to TRBJ2-1; 9 bases match TRBD2. Germline V gene sequence: CDR1 KGHSH, CDR2 LQKENI. The CDR3 is 16 amino acids. Trimming at V came to 0 bases and at J to 1 base, leaving 1 base not matched to a gene. The CDR3 sequence: CASSPPSGSSYNEQFF. The CDR3 nucleotides read TGTGCCAGCTCACCACCTAGCGGGAGTTCCTACAATGAGCAGTTCTTC.

Concerning this clone itself: The same CDR3 can be traced to other DNA sequences in this sample. The chain employs TRBV3-1 (or the pseudogene TRBV3-2) and TRBJ2-1; possible D gene TRBD2, 6 bases. This CDR3 has 15 residues. V shed 0 bases and J shed 3 bases, with 9 bases lying between them. Germline V gives CDR1 LGHDT, CDR2 YNNKEL (reference sequence). The CDR3 region is CASSQEGGSYNEQFF. CDR3 nucleotides: TGTGCCAGCAGCCAAGAGGGGGGAAGCTACAATGAGCAGTTCTTC.